What follows are 10 T cell receptor beta chains derived from one specimen sequenced in a study of cytomegalovirus exposure and HLA in healthy donors. The study ran its PCR with 60 Vbeta and 13 Jbeta primers. Some clones are missing from TCRdb's copy, which holds only in-frame ones; the method was immunoSEQ multiplex PCR. The repertoire holds fewer than 90,000 clones, with over 60% as singletons. Sample: PBMCs. The origin of the receptors is a man between 25 and 39 years old in good health and CMV-seronegative.

V and J are TRBV28 and TRBJ2-2; 10 nucleotides align to TRBD1. The CDR3 runs 14 residues. Per the germline V gene, CDR1 is MDHEN and CDR2 is SYDVKM. J lost 6 bases, V lost 5 bases, and 3 bases had no gene match. This CDR3 reads CASSPGTGAGELFF. The CDR3 DNA follows: TGTGCCAGCAGTCCCGGGACAGGGGCCGGGGAGCTGTTTTTT.

The chain combines TRBV28 with TRBJ1-5; weak D call: TRBD1 (5 bases). Germline V gene data show CDR1 as MDHEN and CDR2 as SYDVKM. This CDR3 has 13 residues. Trimming cost V 5 bases and J 7 bases, with 12 bases left between them. The CDR3 sequence is CASSTTGHQPQHF. CDR3 nucleotides: TGTGCCAGCAGTACTACCGGACACCAGCCCCAGCATTTT.

The V call is TRBV6-6, the J call TRBJ1-2, with D maybe TRBD1 (5 bases). Trimming left V 0 bases short and J 2 bases short, with 10 bases between. The germline gives CDR1 MNHNY, CDR2 SVGAGI (reference sequence). This CDR3 contains 15 residues. CDR3 sequence reads: CASSYSNQGNYGYTF. CDR3 nucleotides: TGTGCCAGCAGTTACTCGAACCAGGGAAACTATGGCTACACCTTC.

The chain links TRBV10-2 to TRBJ1-1; 11 bases line up with TRBD1. The CDR3 sequence is 15 residues long. Germline-derived CDR1 and CDR2 are WSHSY and SAAADI. V lost 8 bases to trimming and J lost 5 bases; unmatched junction nucleotides: 10. The CDR3 loop is CASSGTGGELTEAFF. As DNA, the CDR3 is TGCGCCAGCTCCGGGACAGGGGGAGAATTGACTGAAGCTTTCTTT.

This sequence joins TRBV9 and TRBJ2-2; maybe TRBD2 (6 bases). The CDR3 is made up of 15 amino acids. Germline V CDR1 and CDR2: SGDLS, YYNGEE. The germline V and J ends were trimmed by 6 bases and 4 bases, with 16 bases remaining between them. Written as DNA, the CDR3 is TGTGCCAGCACACCCGGTTCGGGGGTCACCGGGGAGCTGTTTTTT. The encoded protein is CASTPGSGVTGELFF. The complete variable domain, with remaining parts taken from reference TRBV9 and TRBJ2-2, reads DSGVTQTPKHLITATGQRVTLRCSPRSGDLSVYWYQQSLDQGLQFLIQYYNGEERAKGNILERFSAQQFPDLHSELNLSSLELGDSALYFCASTPGSGVTGELFFGEGSRLTVL.

This sequence joins TRBV27 and TRBJ2-2; possibly TRBD1 for D (6 bases). This CDR3 has 15 amino acids. Looked up from germline, CDR1 is MNHEY and CDR2 is SMNVEV (reference sequence). The germline V and J ends were trimmed by 5 bases and 1 base, with 11 bases remaining between them. The CDR3 bases are TGTGCCAGCAGTCCAATGACAGGGAACACCGGGGAGCTGTTTTTT. It specifies CASSPMTGNTGELFF.

This sequence joins TRBV19 and TRBJ2-3, with 13 bases matching TRBD2. The germline V gene has CDR1 LNHDA and CDR2 SQIVND (reference sequence). After removal of 4 bases from V and 3 bases from J, the junction contained 7 bases not matched to a gene. This CDR3 has 17 amino acids. CDR3 in DNA: TGTGCCAGTAGTACCCGGCGACTAGCGGGAGGAACAGATACGCAGTATTTT. Its translation is CASSTRRLAGGTDTQYF. The full variable domain, completed using reference TRBV19 and TRBJ2-3, is DGGITQSPKYLFRKEGQNVTLSCEQNLNHDAMYWYRQDPGQGLRLIYYSQIVNDFQKGDIAEGYSVSREKKESFPLTVTSAQKNPTAFYLCASSTRRLAGGTDTQYFGPGTRLTVL.

The chain combines TRBV30 with TRBJ1-2; TRBD1 might be the D (6 bases). CDR1 is GTSNPN, CDR2 SVGIG, per germline (reference sequence). CDR3 size: 14 residues. Between the trimmed V and J ends, which lost 0 bases and 6 bases, there was a span of 14 bases. The CDR3 here is CAWSVSHGGHGYTF. The CDR3 DNA sequence: TGTGCCTGGAGTGTATCTCATGGGGGCCATGGCTACACCTTC.

The genes are TRBV11-2 and TRBJ1-2, with 7 bases lining up with TRBD1. The CDR3 spans 14 residues. Germline loops: CDR1 SGHAT, CDR2 FQNNGV. J gave up 2 bases and V 4 bases, and 4 bases lay outside the gene matches. CDR3 nucleotide sequence: TGTGCCAGCAGCTCCTCGACAGGGAACTATGGCTACACCTTC. It specifies CASSSSTGNYGYTF.

The chain couples TRBV2 to TRBJ1-2; 8 bases agree with TRBD1. Germline CDR1 SNHLY, CDR2 FYNNEI. Trimming removed 1 base from V and 1 base from J; junction bases left unmatched: 11. The CDR3 totals 18 residues. The CDR3 region is CASSEGARGRGLNYGYTF. DNA of the CDR3: TGTGCCAGCAGTGAAGGGGCTCGGGGCAGGGGGCTTAACTATGGCTACACCTTC. Full variable domain (outside the CDR3, taken from reference TRBV2 and TRBJ1-2): EPEVTQTPSHQVTQMGQEVILRCVPISNHLYFYWYRQILGQKVEFLVSFYNNEISEKSEIFDDQFSVERPDGSNFTLKIRSTKLEDSAMYFCASSEGARGRGLNYGYTFGSGTRLTVV.